The 7 T cell receptor beta chains given below trace back to one sample, sequenced in a study of control samples from healthy donors and cancer patients. The repertoire was sequenced with immunoSEQ multiplex PCR; TCRdb's copy has only in-frame clones and lacks some. The repertoire holds roughly 86,000 clones, with 91% as singletons. Sequences were obtained from blood. These receptors were taken from a man aged 25-45 years in good health.

The chain employs TRBV5-1 and TRBJ1-6; perhaps TRBD1 as D (5 bases). Germline values: CDR1 SGHRS, CDR2 YFSETQ. The CDR3 sequence is 17 residues long. The V end lost 0 bases, the J end lost 7 bases, and 17 bases lay between the germline ends. The CDR3 here is CASSLDSWAGTNSPLHF. The CDR3 DNA is TGCGCCAGCAGCTTGGATTCCTGGGCAGGGACCAATTCACCCCTCCACTTT.

The V and J genes are TRBV12-5 and TRBJ2-5; a possible D gene is TRBD2 (5 bases). This CDR3 region has 14 residues. The V gene's germline CDR1 is LGHNT and CDR2 FRNRAP. Trimming cost V 6 bases and J 5 bases, with 16 bases left between them. The CDR3 protein is CASGSGNPGETQYF. In DNA form, the CDR3 reads TGTGCTAGTGGATCCGGGAATCCGGGGGAGACCCAGTACTTC.

V usage is TRBV2 and J usage is TRBJ1-1; D possibly corresponds to TRBD1 (5 bases). The CDR3 sequence is 15 residues long. With 5 bases removed from V and 2 bases from J, the gap between germline ends came to 15 bases. CDR1 is SNHLY, CDR2 FYNNEI, per germline. CDR3 region: CASSPRQNLNTEAFF. For the CDR3, the DNA is TGTGCCAGCAGTCCTCGACAGAACCTTAACACTGAAGCTTTCTTT.

The V gene is TRBV18, the J gene TRBJ1-5, with TRBD1 as a possible D gene (5 bases). Germline assignment: CDR1 KGHSH and CDR2 LQKENI. Trimming left V 3 bases short and J 4 bases short, with 7 bases between. The CDR3 contains 13 residues. The CDR3 DNA sequence: TGTGCCAGCTCACCGGGGCAGAATCAGCCCCAGCATTTT. This codes for CASSPGQNQPQHF.

This chain joins TRBV7-2 and TRBJ2-7, with TRBD2 matching 10 bases. This CDR3 is built from 17 residues. Germline assignment: CDR1 SGHTA and CDR2 FQGNSA. Unmatched junction bases numbered 6, after V lost 1 base and J lost 0 bases. The CDR3, as DNA: TGTGCCAGCAGCTTAGGCCCTAGCGGGGGAACCTCCTACGAGCAGTACTTC. Protein: CASSLGPSGGTSYEQYF.

The chain links TRBV6-5 to TRBJ2-7, with D possibly TRBD2 on 6 matching bases. This CDR3 contains 15 residues. V lost 0 bases and J 2 bases, leaving 11 bases between the germline ends. Germline V lookup: CDR1 MNHEY, CDR2 SVGAGI. CDR3 loop: CASSYSRRGTYEQYF. CDR3 DNA: TGTGCCAGCAGTTACTCAAGGCGGGGCACCTACGAGCAGTACTTC.

This CDR3 is CASSPRGLAGSFNEQFF. The CDR3 coding sequence is TGCGCCAGCAGCCCCCGGGGACTAGCGGGAAGCTTCAATGAGCAGTTCTTC. V and J are TRBV4-1 and TRBJ2-1; 13 bases are a match to TRBD2. Germline V CDR1 and CDR2: MGHRA, YSYEKL. V lost 4 bases and J lost 6; bases outside the gene matches: 9. The CDR3 spans 17 residues.